The 8 T cell receptor beta chains below all came from one sample that was sequenced in a study of CD8+ T cells in alopecia areata. The treatment is: oral pan-JAK inhibitor, 5-10 mg twice daily. RNA extraction was followed by reverse transcription into cDNA, which acted as the sequencing template. Some clones are missing from TCRdb's copy, which holds only in-frame ones; the method was immunoSEQ multiplex PCR. The sample holds 180,000 or so clones, 40% to 65% seen once. The sample here was CD8+ T cells sorted from blood, taken at roughly week 53, from a patient treated with tofacitinib. These receptors all come from a human donor with alopecia areata.

The chain joins TRBV2 to TRBJ1-2; weak D call: TRBD1 (5 bases). Trimming took off 4 bases at V and 7 bases at J, with 10 bases between the two ends. Germline V gives CDR1 SNHLY, CDR2 FYNNEI. This CDR3 contains 12 residues. CDR3 sequence: CASSGGDGGYTF. The CDR3, as DNA: TGTGCCAGCAGTGGAGGGGACGGTGGCTACACCTTC.

In this sample, this clone turned up a few times. The chain has TRBV5-4 and TRBJ1-2; D gene unclear. The CDR3 consists of 12 residues. CDR1 and CDR2 from the germline V gene are SGHNT and YYREEE (reference sequence). V gave up 4 bases and J gave up 8 bases, with 12 bases separating them. Here the CDR3 reads CASSTPTAGYTF. The CDR3 nucleotides are TGTGCCAGCAGCACCCCGACGGCAGGCTACACCTTC.

The V gene is TRBV27, the J gene TRBJ2-5; a weak D match, TRBD2 (5 bases). CDR3 size: 14 residues. V was clipped by 8 bases and J by 9 bases, with 22 bases between them. CDR1 and CDR2 from the germline V gene are MNHEY and SMNVEV (reference sequence). DNA for the CDR3: TGTGCCAGCCGTGATAGAGCGGCCCTAAGGGCCCAGTACTTC. It yields the protein CASRDRAALRAQYF.

The chain uses TRBV25-1 and TRBJ2-1; no reliable D call. The CDR3 consists of 10 residues. V was shortened by 9 bases and J by 4 bases, with 4 bases between the two germline ends. Germline V gives CDR1 MGHDK, CDR2 SYGVNS. The CDR3 bases are TGTGCCAGTGGGTACAATGAGCAGTTCTTC. Residues: CASGYNEQFF.

This clone was counted once. This chain links TRBV9 with TRBJ2-1, with D maybe TRBD1 (6 bases). With 4 bases removed from V and 0 bases from J, the gap between germline ends came to 14 bases. In germline, CDR1 is SGDLS, CDR2 YYNGEE. CDR3 length equals 16 residues. The CDR3 reads CASSFFGDISYNEQFF. The CDR3 DNA is TGTGCCAGCAGCTTTTTTGGGGACATCTCCTACAATGAGCAGTTCTTC.

The chain couples TRBV2 to TRBJ2-3; D is unresolved. From germline, CDR1 is SNHLY and CDR2 FYNNEI. There are 10 residues in the CDR3. Trimming cost V 1 base and J 14 bases, with 7 bases left between them. CDR3 nucleotide sequence: TGTGCCAGCAGTGAAGGGTCTATGTATTTT. It specifies CASSEGSMYF.

Points on this clone: Other nucleotide sequences in the sample specify the same CDR3. The genes are TRBV6-5 and TRBJ1-1, with 7 bases that match TRBD1. The germline gives CDR1 MNHEY, CDR2 SVGAGI. The CDR3 length is 12 residues. Trimming removed 5 bases from V and 4 bases from J; junction bases left unmatched: 1. This CDR3 is CASSHRGTEAFF. CDR3 nucleotide sequence: TGTGCCAGCAGTCACAGGGGCACTGAAGCTTTCTTT.

The chain employs TRBV4-1 and TRBJ1-1, with D uncertain. V was trimmed by 1 base and J by 1 base, leaving 10 bases between them. The CDR3 sequence is 15 residues long. Per the germline V gene, CDR1 is MGHRA and CDR2 is YSYEKL. CDR3 sequence: CASSQGVQTNTEAFF. CDR3 sequence (DNA): TGCGCCAGCAGCCAAGGAGTTCAGACGAACACTGAAGCTTTCTTT.